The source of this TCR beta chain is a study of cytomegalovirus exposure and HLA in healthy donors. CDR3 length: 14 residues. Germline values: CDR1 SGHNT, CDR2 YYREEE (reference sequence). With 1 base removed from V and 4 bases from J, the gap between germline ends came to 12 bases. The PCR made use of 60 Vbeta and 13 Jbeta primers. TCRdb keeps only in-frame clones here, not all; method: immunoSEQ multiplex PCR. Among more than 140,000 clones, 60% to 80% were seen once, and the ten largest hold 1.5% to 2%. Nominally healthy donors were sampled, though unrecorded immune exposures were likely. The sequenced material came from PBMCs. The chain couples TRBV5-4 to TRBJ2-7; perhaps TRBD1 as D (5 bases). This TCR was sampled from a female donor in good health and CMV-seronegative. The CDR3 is CASSLQGLVYEQYF. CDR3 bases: TGTGCCAGCAGCTTGCAGGGTCTCGTGTACGAGCAGTACTTC.